Presented here are 14 T cell receptor beta chains from one specimen sequenced in a study of T-cell memory formation after mild COVID-19. TCRdb fed the 5' RACE reads into MiXCR, producing one record per CDR3 protein. The sample shows some 130,000 distinct CDR3 sequences, around 6.3% of them seen only once. The sequenced sample was PBMCs or a T cell subset sorted from them (not recorded which). Receptor source: an adult woman who had mild COVID-19 (a few samples of this study predate the infection). Cell type and time point are not known.

This clonotype has at least ten counts. The V call is TRBV5-1, the J call TRBJ1-5; TRBD1 matches at 7 bases. The CDR3 extends over 14 amino acids. Germline lookup yields CDR1 SGHRS and CDR2 YFSETQ. With V trimmed by 2 bases and J by 2 bases, 1 base remained unmatched. CDR3 residues: CASSFTGGNQPQHF. The CDR3 DNA sequence: TGCGCCAGCAGCTTCACAGGGGGCAATCAGCCCCAGCATTTT.

V gene TRBV12-3 or TRBV12-4 combines with J gene TRBJ1-5; D gene uncertain. Trimming removed 6 bases from V and 3 bases from J, with 15 bases in between. This CDR3 region has 15 residues. The CDR3 sequence is CASSPIGRPNQPQHF. CDR3 DNA: TGTGCCAGCAGCCCGATCGGCAGGCCCAATCAGCCCCAGCATTTT.

V gene TRBV6-2 or TRBV6-3 combines with J gene TRBJ1-1; 8 bases are a match to TRBD1. The CDR3 is made up of 15 amino acids. The junction had 12 bases not matched to a gene; V was cut back by 6 bases and J by 6 bases. Germline CDR1 and CDR2: MNHEY and SVGEGT. DNA for the CDR3: TGTGCCAGCAGGACAGGGGTACGGGGTGGACCTGAAGCTTTCTTT. Amino acids: CASRTGVRGGPEAFF.

Written as DNA, the CDR3 is TGTGCCAGCAGCTTAGAAACGGGGAATCTGAACACTGAAGCTTTCTTT. Protein product: CASSLETGNLNTEAFF. The chain has TRBV7-9 and TRBJ1-1; the D is unclear. Germline V gene lookup returns CDR1 SEHNR and CDR2 FQNEAQ (reference sequence). The CDR3 covers 16 residues. V was clipped by 1 base and J by 0 bases, with 12 bases between them.

In this sample, this clonotype turned up many times. J is TRBJ1-1 and V is TRBV6-5, with a possible D match to TRBD1 (5 bases). V was clipped by 0 bases and J by 3 bases, with 11 bases between them. The length of the CDR3 is 15 residues. Germline CDR1 is MNHEY and CDR2 is SVGAGI. The CDR3: CASSYSRVGDTEAFF. The CDR3 region has the DNA TGTGCCAGCAGTTACTCGAGAGTAGGGGACACTGAAGCTTTCTTT.

This clonotype has at least ten counts. The chain is built from TRBV5-1 and TRBJ2-1, with 11 bases fitting TRBD2. Looked up from germline, CDR1 is SGHRS and CDR2 is YFSETQ. V shed 4 bases and J 5 bases; nucleotides not matched to a gene: 5. The CDR3 runs to 15 residues. CDR3 in amino acids: CASSQGLAVNNEQFF. In DNA, the CDR3 is TGCGCCAGCAGCCAGGGACTAGCGGTAAACAATGAGCAGTTCTTC. The variable domain in full, with the rest retrieved from reference TRBV5-1 and TRBJ2-1, is KAGVTQTPRYLIKTRGQQVTLSCSPISGHRSVSWYQQTPGQGLQFLFEYFSETQRNKGNFPGRFSGRQFSNSRSEMNVSTLELGDSALYLCASSQGLAVNNEQFFGPGTRLTVL.

The chain uses TRBV7-9 and TRBJ1-6; TRBD1 is a possible D gene (5 bases). V lost 6 bases to trimming and J lost 4 bases, with 13 bases between them. Germline V CDR1 and CDR2: SEHNR, FQNEAQ (reference sequence). The CDR3 has 15 amino acids. In DNA form, the CDR3 reads TGTGCCAGCAGTCCGGGTCGGACATATAATTCACCCCTCCACTTT. Protein sequence: CASSPGRTYNSPLHF.

This clonotype has at least ten counts. The chain uses TRBV7-2 and TRBJ2-5; D unresolved. V was shortened by 4 bases and J by 10 bases, with 10 bases between the two germline ends. This CDR3 is built from 11 residues. Germline V gives CDR1 SGHTA, CDR2 FQGNSA. This CDR3 is CASSSTKVQYF. The CDR3 DNA reads TGTGCCAGCAGCTCTACTAAGGTCCAGTACTTC.

This clonotype was picked up many times. The genes are TRBV20-1 and TRBJ2-1; 14 nucleotides line up with TRBD2. The junction had 11 bases not matched to a gene; V was cut back by 6 bases and J by 10 bases. CDR1 DFQATT and CDR2 SNEGSKA come from the germline V gene (reference sequence). This CDR3 is 15 amino acids long. The CDR3 bases are TGCAGTGCCGGCGAAGGACTAGCGGGGGGAACAGAGCAGTTCTTC. Its protein is CSAGEGLAGGTEQFF.

V and J are TRBV12-3 or TRBV12-4 and TRBJ1-5; no reliable D call. Trimming shortened V by 2 bases and J by 0 bases, and 5 bases separated the two germline ends. The CDR3 sequence is 14 residues long. The CDR3 loop is CASSLSDSNQPQHF. The CDR3 DNA follows: TGTGCCAGCAGTTTATCGGATAGCAATCAGCCCCAGCATTTT.

This clonotype turned up a few times. The V gene is TRBV6-1, the J gene TRBJ1-2; 7 bases line up with TRBD1. Germline CDR1 reads MNHNS; CDR2 reads SASEGT. J gave up 4 bases and V 2 bases, and 7 bases lay outside the gene matches. This CDR3 region has 15 residues. In DNA form, the CDR3 reads TGTGCCAGCAGTGAACTCGGACAGGCATTCTATGGCTACACCTTC. Protein sequence: CASSELGQAFYGYTF.

The sample holds a few counts of this clonotype. A much larger clonotype is one base distant, so this may be a read error. The chain has TRBV5-4 and TRBJ2-7, with D possibly matching TRBD1 (6 bases). The germline V gene encodes CDR1 SGHNT and CDR2 YYREEE (reference sequence). V shed 4 bases and J shed 4 bases, with 9 bases lying between them. This CDR3 region has 12 residues. The CDR3 region is CASSRDNYEQYF. The DNA of the CDR3 is TGTGCCAGCAGCAGGGACAATTACGAGCAGTACTTC.

This clonotype was seen at least ten times. The rearrangement joins TRBV12-3 or TRBV12-4 to TRBJ2-7, with 7 bases aligning to TRBD1. The ends lost 0 bases at V and 1 base at J; junction bases unmatched: 3. There are 15 residues in the CDR3. The chain's CDR3 is CASSLAGGWSYEQYF. In nucleotides, the CDR3 is TGTGCCAGCAGTTTAGCAGGGGGCTGGTCCTACGAGCAGTACTTC.

V usage is TRBV7-9 and J usage is TRBJ1-2; D not certain. The CDR3 loop spans 12 amino acids. The germline gives CDR1 SEHNR, CDR2 FQNEAQ (reference sequence). Trimming took 7 bases from V and 4 from J, leaving 10 bases between them. The CDR3 DNA is TGTGCCAGCACGGATGGAATCTATGGCTACACCTTC. Encoded protein: CASTDGIYGYTF.